This T cell receptor beta chain was obtained from a study of OX40 agonist ivuxolimab in advanced cancers. Study information: Patients received intravenous ivuxolimab every 2 weeks at 0.01 to 10 mg/kg. Therapy given before enrollment (anti-PD-1, anti-PD-L1 or anti-CTLA-4) was allowed, and around 41% had some.

The sampling schedule covered blood at baseline, cycle 4 day 1, and cycle 7 day 1. The CDR3 has 16 amino acids. CDR1 is SSHAT, CDR2 FNYEAQ, per germline (reference sequence). In regard to this clone: Sequence at one end of the junction differs from germline and may be a read error.

Sequencing was performed with immunoSEQ multiplex PCR; in TCRdb, only in-frame clones are kept and a portion is missing. The data contain around 50,000 clones, 80% to 90% of them seen just once; the ten biggest clones take up 25% to 40%. The rearrangement links TRBV7-7 to TRBJ2-3, with 7 bases matching TRBD2. This sample comprised CD4+ or CD8+ T cells sorted from blood, obtained in a trial of the OX40 agonist ivuxolimab. The sequence came from an adult with an advanced solid tumor such as melanoma, head and neck, liver or kidney cancer. The CDR3 loop is CASSLAEGGSGDTQYF. The CDR3 DNA reads as TGTGCTAGCAGCTTAGCGGAAGGCGGGAGTGGAGATACGCAGTATTTT.